This T cell receptor beta chain was profiled in a study of radiotherapy plus CTLA-4 blockade in lung cancer. V lost 3 bases, J lost 5 bases, and 18 bases stayed unmatched. Germline CDR1 reads KGHSH; CDR2 reads LQKENI. The CDR3 has 19 amino acids. The study treated chemo-refractory metastatic non-small-cell lung cancer patients with focal radiation plus ipilimumab CTLA-4 blockade. Study-wide results and caveats: Response, reportedly, was best predicted by interferon-beta along with early blood T cell clone dynamics. Tumor-origin TCR clones grew in blood after radiotherapy plus ipilimumab.

Repertoires were generated with immunoSEQ multiplex PCR, while TCRdb's copy carries only in-frame clones and drops some. The repertoire consists of 120,000 or so clones, with roughly 74% occurring once and the leading ten covering approximately 5.5%. This clone was detected only once. Its target is not known. This receptor was identified in a human donor with non-small cell lung cancer who had a partial response to radiotherapy plus ipilimumab. Sequenced here: peripheral blood, sampled from a patient treated with radiotherapy plus ipilimumab. This chain joins TRBV18 and TRBJ2-1, with TRBD2 identical over 8 bases. Written as DNA, the CDR3 is TGTGCCAGCTCACCTCCTCCGTTAGCGGGACACGGAGTAGACAATGAGCAGTTCTTC. Translation: CASSPPPLAGHGVDNEQFF.